The present TCR beta chain was sequenced within a study of Ad26.COV2.S vaccination and SARS-CoV-2 variants. Study-level background: In the study, Ad26.COV2.S was injected intramuscularly once, or twice 56 days apart. Overall study findings and caveats: Vaccine and placebo recipients had similar non-spike TCR breadth.

In the case of this clone: As yet, its antigen is unknown.

The assay was immunoSEQ multiplex PCR, and TCRdb's table has in-frame clones only and misses some. The sample lists nearly 400,000 clones; around 91% were seen once. This CDR3 has 13 amino acids. V lost 5 bases and J lost 4, with 9 bases in between. CDR1 is MGHRA and CDR2 is YSYEKL in the germline V gene. Specified treatment: around 19 received Ad26.COV2.S at low or high dose, single or two shots; about 5 received placebo; per-sample allocation not given. The investigators took samples on day 63 after the first vaccine or placebo injection. SARS-CoV-2 spike from the Wuhan strain was encoded by the vaccine, an Ad26 vector.

This sample comprised peripheral blood, obtained in a trial of Ad26.COV2.S vaccine versus placebo. The J gene is TRBJ1-5, the V gene TRBV4-1; no clear D. This sequence originates from a person aged 18-60 years who received the Ad26.COV2.S COVID-19 vaccine or a placebo. The CDR3 sequence: CASSSGVNQPQHF. As DNA, the CDR3 is TGCGCCAGCAGCTCCGGGGTGAATCAGCCCCAGCATTTT.